The present T cell receptor beta chain was sequenced within a study of T cell responses to AZD1222 COVID-19 vaccine. With respect to this clone: Other DNA sequences in the sample encode the same CDR3.

Assay: immunoSEQ multiplex PCR; the TCRdb copy retains only in-frame clones and omits some. The sample includes roughly 150,000 clones, about 90% seen only once; the top ten take 5% to 6.5%. The source material was peripheral blood, sampled 28 days after the second AZD1222 dose. This TCR was sampled from an adult who received the AZD1222 COVID-19 vaccine.

CDR3 nucleotide sequence: TGCGCCAGCAGCTACGGACAGGGGGGTCAGCCCCAGCATTTT. Amino acids: CASSYGQGGQPQHF. The gene calls are TRBV10-2 and TRBJ1-5; TRBD1 matches 10 bases. With V trimmed by 6 bases and J by 6 bases, 5 bases remained unmatched. The CDR3 runs to 14 residues. The germline V gene has CDR1 WSHSY and CDR2 SAAADI.